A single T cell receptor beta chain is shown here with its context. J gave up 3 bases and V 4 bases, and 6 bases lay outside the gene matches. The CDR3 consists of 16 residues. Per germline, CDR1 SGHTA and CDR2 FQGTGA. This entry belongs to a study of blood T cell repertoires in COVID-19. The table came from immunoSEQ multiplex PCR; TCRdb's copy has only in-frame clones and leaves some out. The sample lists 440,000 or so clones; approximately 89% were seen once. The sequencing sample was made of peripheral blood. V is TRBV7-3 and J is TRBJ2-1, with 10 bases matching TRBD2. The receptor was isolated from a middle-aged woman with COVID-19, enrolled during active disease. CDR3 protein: CASSSSGSSSYNEQFF. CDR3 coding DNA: TGTGCCAGCAGCTCTAGCGGGAGTAGTAGCTACAATGAGCAGTTCTTC.